This TCR beta chain stems from a study of cytomegalovirus exposure and HLA in healthy donors (dated by TCRdb to 2015 to 2018). Describing the broader study: An earlier analysis of 587 of the donors reported approximately 300 Gb of sequence data and 95 million to 130 million unique TCR beta sequences obtained from some 170 million T cells. Approximately 300 gigabases of sequencing data and around 88 million unique TCR sequences made up an early release that covered fewer than 650 HLA-typed donors. The genetic ancestry cluster associated with self-reported Caucasian donors included 70% to 85% of the roughly 400 genotyped donors. The aim of the study was to test whether cataloging public T cell receptors could identify signatures of past pathogen exposure. Using immunosequencing, the study profiled T cell repertoires from around 670 subjects and related those repertoires to cytomegalovirus serostatus. In addition to the first cohort of roughly 670 subjects, a separate validation cohort of approximately 130 different subjects was used. High-throughput TCR immunosequencing, statistical association of individual TCRs with disease status, and machine learning were combined to predict cytomegalovirus infection status. In a later analysis, previously published TCR beta repertoires from hundreds of donors were re-analyzed and high-resolution HLA genotyping was added so that TCR occurrence patterns could be studied. The later analysis used no new phenotypic data to find candidate immune exposures, relying instead on TCR beta sequences and their occurrence across donors. An earlier analysis of 587 of the donors used high-throughput TCR beta sequencing to judge whether each TCR beta V gene segment behaved as functional or pseudogenic. Donor age, sex, ethnicity and CMV serostatus were compiled alongside the repertoire data. A later genetic analysis used genome-wide SNP genotypes for about 65% of the roughly 670 donors, treating that subset as a discovery cohort. All discovery cohort repertoires had been generated on a single sequencing platform. Class I and class II HLA loci were covered by the typing at four-digit resolution. The number of typed donors differed by locus: about 629-640 for A, B, C, DRB1 and DQB1; 500 to 550 for DQA1; some 610 for DPA1; and 400 to 480 for DPB1. Roughly five DR-DQ haplotypes were handled as single units for association and clustering because linkage in the cohort was strong. Across about 380 genotyped donors of the cohort, an average of roughly 250,000 unique TCR beta nucleotide sequences per donor were sequenced, and around 20% of those sequences were non-productive. The paper as a whole reports these results and caveats: Roughly uniform sequencing depth across donors was assumed in presence/absence analyses, although this assumption may not hold. A cluster of highly shared sequence variants was judged likely to be a technical artifact of the sequencing pipeline. At a false discovery rate of 0.05, a later analysis linked 16,000 or so TCR beta sequences to specific HLA alleles. Because HLA typing was missing for some donors at each locus, association tests included only the typed subset. In a later analysis, most CMV-associated TCR beta chains were found to appear HLA-restricted, with HLA associations seemingly driven largely by CMV exposure. Roughly 17 rarely observed V segments, including chromosome 9 orphons, were excluded from the earlier analysis of some 590 of the donors because counts were too low. The authors suggested that the approach could potentially be generalized to other disease states and immunological phenotypes. In a later genetic analysis, a missense DCLRE1C variant was associated with V-gene and J-gene trimming of TCR beta chains, and the association was replicated in an independent cohort. An earlier analysis of approximately 570 of the donors showed that most TCR beta V segments appeared in productive rearrangements either about 87% or about 30% of the time, which broadly matched IMGT annotations. Linkage disequilibrium might explain the correlated functional status among segregating V segments, but an unknown experimental factor could not be ruled out. Only TCR beta chains were sequenced in this cohort, and the absence of alpha or paired-chain data limited detectable features. In vitro tests confirmed that a few of the cytomegalovirus-associated TCR beta chains recognize cytomegalovirus antigens. When HLA alleles, especially DR and DQ, strongly co-occurred, TCR associations were difficult to assign to individual alleles. In a later analysis, HLA-associated TCR beta chains were found to be more clonally expanded and to have lower generation probabilities than equally common non-associated chains. Immune exposure information for the cohort was limited to CMV serostatus. A further reported finding was that TCR beta sequences accurately predicted the HLA-A and HLA-B alleles for most subjects in the first cohort. Some IMGT-functional V segments, including TRBV6-2 and TRBV6-3, could not be told apart with the 87-base-pair reads, so those segments were excluded. In a later analysis, the rate of TCR association differed among HLA loci, with DRB1 alleles having the most associated TCRs and HLA-C alleles having the fewest. In both the original and validation cohorts, the classifier was reported to diagnose cytomegalovirus status with high specificity and sensitivity. According to a later genetic analysis, donors in an Asian-associated ancestry cluster had fewer N-insertions in productive TCRs than the approximately 650-donor mean. Most TCR sequences were seen in very few donors, while some public TCRs were found in many individuals. The study listed 164 TCR beta chains as associated with cytomegalovirus. A later analysis reported that several top co-occurrence clusters appeared linked to parvovirus B19, influenza, CMV and Epstein-Barr virus.

According to the germline V gene, CDR1 reads LGHNA and CDR2 reads YNFKEQ. The CDR3, cysteine through phenylalanine, is 15 amino acids long. Only the CDR3 portion is preserved as DNA: 45 bases, with reading frame beginning at the first base. The V and J ends are trimmed by 1 base and 3 bases, leaving 10 bases between them. This clone has only one observation. This receptor's antigen is unknown. Base qualities are missing; no much larger clone stands one base away. The cohort consisted of fewer than 700 healthy bone marrow donors. All cohort members were sampled while nominally healthy, although unrecorded immune exposures were likely present. The donor was CMV seronegative and belonged to the group of 320 or so seronegative cohort members. A peripheral blood sample was provided by each donor, and peripheral blood mononuclear cells were used for TCR beta sequencing. Genomic DNA extraction from the blood cell samples was performed with the Qiagen DNeasy Blood Extraction Kit.

The library was obtained by the immunoSEQ multiplex PCR assay. For the multiplex PCR, a mixture combining 60 forward primers for TCR Vbeta segments and 13 reverse primers for TCR Jbeta segments was used. Amplification of the CDR3 region of rearranged TCR beta genes was performed with a multiplex PCR assay on genomic DNA. The Illumina HiSeq System was used to sequence the amplified TCR beta libraries as 87-base-pair reads. Per the authors' processing: A later analysis tallied 75 million to 95 million unique TCR beta chains across the 666 repertoires, and about 10 million of those chains were shared by two or more donors. To remove PCR and sequencing errors, raw reads were error-corrected and collapsed into unique sequences using a nearest-neighbor algorithm that merged closely related sequences. To assign V, D and J gene segments, CDR3 sequences were aligned to IMGT reference sequences. For a sequence to be retained, at least a six-nucleotide match to both a V gene segment and a J gene segment was required. A rearrangement was called productive if the CDR3 had no stop codons and remained in frame with V and J, and every other rearrangement was called non-productive. Following IMGT convention, CDR3 was defined as the stretch from the second conserved V-encoded cysteine up to the conserved J-encoded phenylalanine. The earlier analysis of 587 of the donors excluded sequences that lacked an unambiguous match to a single V gene segment. An earlier analysis of some 500 of the donors classified V segments as functional when productive rearrangements were above 56.7% and as segregating when the standard deviation between donors was above 5%. A statistical classification framework was built for diagnosing cytomegalovirus status from the catalog of TCR beta chain sequences. A later analysis assigned V and J genes by comparing TCR nucleotide sequences with IMGT/GENE-DB human TR gene sequences. In a later analysis, CDR3 sequences and most-parsimonious VDJ recombination scenarios were assigned using the TCRdist pipeline. In a later analysis, each TCR beta chain was defined by its CDR3 amino acid sequence together with its V-gene family, and reads without a unique V-gene family were excluded. As a way to deal with suspected cross-contamination and a sequencing artifact, a later analysis dropped hundreds of nucleotide sequences that were highly shared and had low generation probability. In a later analysis, a clonal expansion index for each public chain was calculated from normalized within-repertoire ranks of inferred template counts. In a later analysis, generation probabilities were computed using a VDJ recombination model fitted to out-of-frame rearrangements, and the results were checked against IGoR. In a later analysis, TCR-TCR, TCR-HLA and TCR-CMV co-occurrence was scored with hypergeometric tests, and a repertoire-size bias correction was applied to TCR pairs. A later analysis estimated false discovery rates by permuting HLA or CMV assignments 20 times. In a later analysis, co-occurring TCRs were grouped with DBSCAN, and TCRdist sequence similarity was added when clustering was performed within HLA-allele-positive subsets. Co-occurrence clustering excluded repertoires with fewer than 30,000 or more than 120,000 public chains, plus five with anomalous nucleotide sharing. In TCRdb, the immuneACCESS table is reduced to in-frame sequences with V and J assigned. These tables do not hold every clone; where another copy was compared, an unresolved V gene accounts for under half, and the others remain unexplained. That table gives V, J and clone size, and the DNA gave D and trimming. Here the sample has about 140,000 clones; roughly 87% occur a single time. Jointly, the top ten make up roughly 0.5% of the sample.

The receptor chain draws on TRBV4-2 and TRBJ1-5; matching of 5 bases hints at TRBD1 as the D gene. The TCR was taken from a woman aged 40 to 49 in good health and CMV-seronegative. Sequencing was done on a sample of PBMCs. The CDR3 region has the sequence CASSQGSGFNQPQHF. The nucleotide sequence reads TGTGCCAGCAGCCAAGGGTCAGGGTTCAATCAGCCCCAGCATTTT.